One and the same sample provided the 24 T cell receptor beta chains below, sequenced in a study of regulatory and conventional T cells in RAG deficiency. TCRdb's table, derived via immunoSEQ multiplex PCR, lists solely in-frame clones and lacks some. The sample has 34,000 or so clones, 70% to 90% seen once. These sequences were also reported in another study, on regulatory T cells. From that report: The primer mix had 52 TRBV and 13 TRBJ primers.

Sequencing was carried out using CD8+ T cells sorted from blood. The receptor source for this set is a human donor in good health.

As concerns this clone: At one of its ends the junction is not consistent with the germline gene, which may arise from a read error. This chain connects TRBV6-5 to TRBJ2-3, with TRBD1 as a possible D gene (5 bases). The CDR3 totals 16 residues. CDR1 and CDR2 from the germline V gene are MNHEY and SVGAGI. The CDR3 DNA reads TGTGCCAGCAGTTACGGGGCAGGGCGATTCACAGATGCGCAGTATTTT. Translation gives CASSYGAGRFTDAQYF.

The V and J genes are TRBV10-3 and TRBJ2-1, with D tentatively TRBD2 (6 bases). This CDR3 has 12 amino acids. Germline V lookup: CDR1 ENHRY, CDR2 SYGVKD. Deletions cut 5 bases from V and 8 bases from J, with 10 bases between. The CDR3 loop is CAISPSGDEQFF. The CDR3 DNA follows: TGTGCCATCAGTCCATCGGGGGATGAGCAGTTCTTC.

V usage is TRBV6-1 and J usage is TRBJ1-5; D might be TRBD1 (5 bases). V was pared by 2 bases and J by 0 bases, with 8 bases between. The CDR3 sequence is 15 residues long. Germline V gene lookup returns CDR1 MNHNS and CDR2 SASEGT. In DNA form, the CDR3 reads TGTGCCAGCAGTGAATTCGGGGGTAGCAATCAGCCCCAGCATTTT. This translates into CASSEFGGSNQPQHF.

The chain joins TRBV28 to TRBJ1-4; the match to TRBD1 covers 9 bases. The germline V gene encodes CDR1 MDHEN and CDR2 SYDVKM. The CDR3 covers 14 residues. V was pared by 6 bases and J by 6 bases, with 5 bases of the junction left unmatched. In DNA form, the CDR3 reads TGTGCCAGCAGACCGGGACAGGGTTATGAAAAACTGTTTTTT. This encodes CASRPGQGYEKLFF.

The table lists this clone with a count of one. The CDR3 nucleotides read TGTGCCAGCAGTGAAGGACGTGCGGGGGGAAATAGCTATGGCTACACCTTC. Protein sequence: CASSEGRAGGNSYGYTF. This sequence joins TRBV2 and TRBJ1-2, with D possibly being TRBD1 (5 bases). CDR1 is SNHLY and CDR2 is FYNNEI in the germline V gene. The CDR3 is 17 residues long. Trimming shortened V by 1 base and J by 4 bases, and 19 bases separated the two germline ends.

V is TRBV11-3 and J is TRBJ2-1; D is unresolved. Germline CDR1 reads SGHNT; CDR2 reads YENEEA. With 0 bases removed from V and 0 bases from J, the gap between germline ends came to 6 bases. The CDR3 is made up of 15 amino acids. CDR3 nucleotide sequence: TGTGCCAGCAGCTTAGATTGGGGCTCCTACAATGAGCAGTTCTTC. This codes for CASSLDWGSYNEQFF.

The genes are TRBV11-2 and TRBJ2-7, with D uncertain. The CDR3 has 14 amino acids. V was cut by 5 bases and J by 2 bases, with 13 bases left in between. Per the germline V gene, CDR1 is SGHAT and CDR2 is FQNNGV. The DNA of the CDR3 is TGTGCCAGCAGCCCCCTGAAGGGTACCTACGAGCAGTACTTC. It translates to CASSPLKGTYEQYF.

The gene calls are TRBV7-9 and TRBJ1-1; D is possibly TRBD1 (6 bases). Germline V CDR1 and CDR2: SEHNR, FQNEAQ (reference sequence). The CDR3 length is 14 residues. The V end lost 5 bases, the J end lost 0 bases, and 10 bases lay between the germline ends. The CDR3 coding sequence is TGTGCCAGCAGCAAGGGGGGGATGAACACTGAAGCTTTCTTT. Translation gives CASSKGGMNTEAFF. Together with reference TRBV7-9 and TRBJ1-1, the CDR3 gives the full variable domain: DTGVSQNPRHKITKRGQNVTFRCDPISEHNRLYWYRQTLGQGPEFLTYFQNEAQLEKSRLLSDRFSAERPKGSFSTLEIQRTEQGDSAMYLCASSKGGMNTEAFFGQGTRLTVV.

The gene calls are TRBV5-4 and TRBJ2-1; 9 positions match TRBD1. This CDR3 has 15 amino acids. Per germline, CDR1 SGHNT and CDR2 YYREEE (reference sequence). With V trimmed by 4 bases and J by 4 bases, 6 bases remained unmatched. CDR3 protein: CASSPYGTGYNEQFF. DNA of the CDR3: TGTGCCAGCAGCCCCTACGGGACAGGGTACAATGAGCAGTTCTTC.

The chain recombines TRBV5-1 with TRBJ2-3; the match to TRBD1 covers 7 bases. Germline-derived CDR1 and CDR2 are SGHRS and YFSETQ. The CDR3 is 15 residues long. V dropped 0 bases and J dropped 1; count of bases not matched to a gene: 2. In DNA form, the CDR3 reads TGCGCCAGCAGCTTGGACGGGACAGGCACAGATACGCAGTATTTT. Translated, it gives CASSLDGTGTDTQYF.

The CDR3 here is CASKPGLETGNQPQHF. Here the CDR3 DNA reads TGCGCCAGTAAACCGGGCCTCGAGACGGGCAATCAGCCCCAGCATTTT. The chain is built from TRBV5-1 and TRBJ1-5; D is ambiguous. Germline V lookup: CDR1 SGHRS, CDR2 YFSETQ. Trimming shortened V by 8 bases and J by 2 bases, and 20 bases separated the two germline ends. This CDR3 spans 16 amino acids.

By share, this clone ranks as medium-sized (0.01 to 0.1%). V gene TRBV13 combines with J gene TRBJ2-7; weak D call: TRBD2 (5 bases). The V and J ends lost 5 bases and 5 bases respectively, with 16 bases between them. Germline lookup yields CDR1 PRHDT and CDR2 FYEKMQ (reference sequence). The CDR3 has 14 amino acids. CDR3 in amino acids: CASSLGLEGDEQYF. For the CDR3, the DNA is TGTGCCAGCAGCCTCGGGCTCGAGGGCGACGAGCAGTACTTC.

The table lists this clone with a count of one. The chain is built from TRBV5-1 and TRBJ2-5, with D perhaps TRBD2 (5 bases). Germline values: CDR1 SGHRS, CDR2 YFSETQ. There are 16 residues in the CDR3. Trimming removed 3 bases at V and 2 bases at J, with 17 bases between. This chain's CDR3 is CASSSSPIGGQETQYF. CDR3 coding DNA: TGCGCCAGCAGCTCCTCACCCATAGGCGGGCAAGAGACCCAGTACTTC.

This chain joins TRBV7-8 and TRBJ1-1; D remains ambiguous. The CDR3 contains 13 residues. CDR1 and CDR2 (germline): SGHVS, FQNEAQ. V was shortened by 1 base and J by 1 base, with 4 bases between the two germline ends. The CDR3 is CASSLVKNTEAFF. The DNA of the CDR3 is TGTGCCAGCAGCTTAGTCAAGAACACTGAAGCTTTCTTT.

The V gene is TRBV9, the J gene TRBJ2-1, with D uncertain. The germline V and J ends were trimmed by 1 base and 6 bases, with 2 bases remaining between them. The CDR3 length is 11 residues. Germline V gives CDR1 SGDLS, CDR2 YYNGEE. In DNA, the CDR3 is TGTGCCAGCAGCGTATCCAATGAGCAGTTCTTC. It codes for CASSVSNEQFF.

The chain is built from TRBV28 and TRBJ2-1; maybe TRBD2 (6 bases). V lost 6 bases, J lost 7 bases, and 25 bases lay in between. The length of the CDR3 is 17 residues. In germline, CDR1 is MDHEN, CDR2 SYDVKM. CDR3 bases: TGTGCCAGCAGCCCCGCTTTCCGGCGGGACTTCAATAATGAGCAGTTCTTC. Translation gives CASSPAFRRDFNNEQFF.

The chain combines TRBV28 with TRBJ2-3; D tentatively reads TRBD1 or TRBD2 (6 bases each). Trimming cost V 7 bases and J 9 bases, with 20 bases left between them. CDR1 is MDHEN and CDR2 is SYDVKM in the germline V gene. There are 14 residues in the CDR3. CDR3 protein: CASKATRGPGTQYF. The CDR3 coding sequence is TGTGCCAGCAAAGCAACACGGGGGCCCGGCACGCAGTATTTT.

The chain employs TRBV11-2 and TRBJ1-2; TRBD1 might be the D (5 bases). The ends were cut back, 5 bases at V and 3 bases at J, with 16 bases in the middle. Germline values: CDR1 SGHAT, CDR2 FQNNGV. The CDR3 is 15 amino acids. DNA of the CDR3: TGTGCCAGCAGCCGACTATCGACAGACGACTATGGCTACACCTTC. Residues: CASSRLSTDDYGYTF.

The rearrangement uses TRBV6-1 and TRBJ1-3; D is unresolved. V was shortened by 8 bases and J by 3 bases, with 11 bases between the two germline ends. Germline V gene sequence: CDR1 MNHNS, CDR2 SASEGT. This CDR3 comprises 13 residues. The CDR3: CASAPDFGNTIYF. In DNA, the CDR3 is TGTGCCAGCGCTCCAGATTTTGGAAACACCATATATTTT.

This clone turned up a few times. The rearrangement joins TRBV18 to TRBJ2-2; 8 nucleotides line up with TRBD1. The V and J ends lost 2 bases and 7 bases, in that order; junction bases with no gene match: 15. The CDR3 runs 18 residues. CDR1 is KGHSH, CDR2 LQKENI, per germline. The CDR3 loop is CASSPLPSGTGRNGELFF. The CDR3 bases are TGTGCCAGCTCACCATTACCCTCCGGGACAGGACGAAACGGGGAGCTGTTTTTT. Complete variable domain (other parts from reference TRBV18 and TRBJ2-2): NAGVMQNPRHLVRRRGQEARLRCSPMKGHSHVYWYRQLPEEGLKFMVYLQKENIIDESGMPKERFSAEFPKEGPSILRIQQVVRGDSAAYFCASSPLPSGTGRNGELFFGEGSRLTVL.

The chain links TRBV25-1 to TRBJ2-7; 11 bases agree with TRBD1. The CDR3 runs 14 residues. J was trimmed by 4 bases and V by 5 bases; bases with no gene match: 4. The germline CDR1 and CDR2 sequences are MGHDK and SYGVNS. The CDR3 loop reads CASSRTGGGYEQYF. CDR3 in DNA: TGTGCCAGCAGTAGGACAGGGGGCGGTTACGAGCAGTACTTC.

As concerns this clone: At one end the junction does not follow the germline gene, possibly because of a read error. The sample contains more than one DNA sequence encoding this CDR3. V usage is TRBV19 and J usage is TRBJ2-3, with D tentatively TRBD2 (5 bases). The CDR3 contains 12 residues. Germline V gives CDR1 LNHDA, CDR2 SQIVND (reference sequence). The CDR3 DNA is TGTGCCAGTAGCATAGGACTGGATACGCAGTATTTT. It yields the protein CASSIGLDTQYF.

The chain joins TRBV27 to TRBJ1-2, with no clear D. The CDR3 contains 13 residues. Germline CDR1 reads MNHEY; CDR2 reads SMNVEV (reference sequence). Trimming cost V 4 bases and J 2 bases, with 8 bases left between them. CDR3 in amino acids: CASSYQGNYGYTF. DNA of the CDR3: TGTGCCAGCAGTTATCAAGGGAACTATGGCTACACCTTC.

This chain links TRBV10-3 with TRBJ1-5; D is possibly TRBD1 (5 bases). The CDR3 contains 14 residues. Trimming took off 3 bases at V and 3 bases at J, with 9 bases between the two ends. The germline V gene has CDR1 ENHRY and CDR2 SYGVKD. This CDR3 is CAISDGGNNQPQHF. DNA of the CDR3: TGTGCCATCAGTGACGGGGGTAACAATCAGCCCCAGCATTTT.